A single sample gave rise to the 28 T cell receptor beta chains below, sequenced in a study of shared clonotypes between healthy human individuals. Only in-frame clones appear in the TCRdb table, and some are missing; sequencing was by immunoSEQ multiplex PCR. The sample has fewer than 130,000 clones, about 67% seen once. The sample comprised memory CD8+ T cells sorted from blood. Subset specified: CD45RO+ cells pooled with CCR7-negative TemRA cells. The receptors derive from a woman aged 25 to 45 in good health.

This clone was detected only a few times. The chain combines TRBV19 with TRBJ1-5, with no clear D. The germline V gene has CDR1 LNHDA and CDR2 SQIVND (reference sequence). The germline V and J ends were trimmed by 5 bases and 7 bases, with 9 bases remaining between them. The CDR3 runs to 12 residues. The CDR3 coding sequence is TGTGCCAGTAGTTCGCAGTTGCAGCCCCAGCATTTT. Translating it yields CASSSQLQPQHF.

The gene calls are TRBV5-1 and TRBJ2-1, with 7 bases that match TRBD2. Germline V lookup: CDR1 SGHRS, CDR2 YFSETQ. The CDR3 consists of 17 residues. After removal of 4 bases from V and 0 bases from J, the junction contained 10 bases not matched to a gene. The CDR3: CASSALAVPSSYNEQFF. In DNA, the CDR3 is TGCGCCAGCAGCGCTCTAGCGGTCCCGAGCTCCTACAATGAGCAGTTCTTC.

The V and J genes are TRBV4-2 and TRBJ2-7; 8 nucleotides align to TRBD1. V gave up 4 bases and J gave up 6 bases; unmatched junction bases: 14. The germline V gene has CDR1 LGHNA and CDR2 YNFKEQ. The CDR3 covers 16 residues. Here the CDR3 reads CASSPRTGTGFSEQYF. The CDR3 coding sequence is TGTGCCAGCAGCCCACGAACCGGGACAGGCTTCTCCGAGCAGTACTTC.

This clone was counted a few times. The V and J genes are TRBV13 and TRBJ2-1; D is unclear. The V end lost 2 bases, the J end lost 8 bases, and 4 bases lay between the germline ends. Germline values: CDR1 PRHDT, CDR2 FYEKMQ (reference sequence). The CDR3 has 11 residues. The DNA for the CDR3 is TGTGCCAGCAGCTTACGACATGAGCAGTTCTTC. Residues: CASSLRHEQFF.

This clone was counted ten times or more. The chain recombines TRBV29-1 with TRBJ2-1; maybe TRBD2 (5 bases). The ends were cut back, 2 bases at V and 9 bases at J, with 11 bases in the middle. CDR1 and CDR2 (germline): SQVTM, ANQGSEA. CDR3 length: 12 amino acids. For the CDR3, the DNA is TGCAGCGTTGAACCCACTAGAAGTGAGCAGTTCTTC. As protein: CSVEPTRSEQFF.

Notes on this clone: Other DNA sequences from this sample encode an identical CDR3 as well. V and J are TRBV4-2 and TRBJ2-1; D not certain. The CDR3 sequence is 13 residues long. Germline V lookup: CDR1 LGHNA, CDR2 YNFKEQ. V lost 1 base, J lost 7 bases, and 8 bases lay in between. CDR3 amino acids: CASSQAGENEQFF. CDR3 coding DNA: TGTGCCAGCAGCCAAGCAGGAGAAAATGAGCAGTTCTTC.

This sequence joins TRBV6-5 and TRBJ1-1; D unclear. The length of the CDR3 is 14 residues. CDR1 and CDR2 from the germline V gene are MNHEY and SVGAGI. V was clipped by 6 bases and J by 0 bases, with 11 bases between them. The CDR3 loop is CASSPGGMNTEAFF. The DNA of the CDR3 is TGTGCCAGCAGCCCCGGAGGGATGAACACTGAAGCTTTCTTT.

The V gene is TRBV2, the J gene TRBJ2-7; TRBD1 matches 8 bases. Trimming removed 3 bases from V and 3 bases from J; junction bases left unmatched: 7. From germline, CDR1 is SNHLY and CDR2 FYNNEI. This CDR3 has 15 amino acids. CDR3 nucleotide sequence: TGTGCCAGCAGTGAGGACAGGGACATGAACTACGAGCAGTACTTC. Encoded protein: CASSEDRDMNYEQYF.

This clone was picked up a small number of times. V is TRBV7-6 and J is TRBJ2-1; 10 positions agree with TRBD2. CDR3 length: 14 residues. Germline CDR1 is SGHVS and CDR2 is FNYEAQ. The V and J ends lost 5 bases and 8 bases, in that order; junction bases with no gene match: 6. CDR3 region: CASSLSGGFDEQFF. The CDR3 DNA follows: TGTGCCAGCAGCCTTAGCGGGGGGTTCGATGAGCAGTTCTTC. The variable domain in full, completed from reference TRBV7-6 and TRBJ2-1, reads GAGVSQSPRYKVTKRGQDVALRCDPISGHVSLYWYRQALGQGPEFLTYFNYEAQQDKSGLPNDRFSAERPEGSISTLTIQRTEQRDSAMYRCASSLSGGFDEQFFGPGTRLTVL.

The gene calls are TRBV6-1 and TRBJ2-4; 7 bases agree with TRBD1. From germline, CDR1 is MNHNS and CDR2 SASEGT. The V segment lost 1 base and the J segment 1 base; nucleotides outside the gene matches: 10. CDR3 length equals 18 residues. CDR3 nucleotide sequence: TGTGCCAGCAGTGAAGGGAGTAGGGACAGTGGGGCCAAAAACATTCAGTACTTC. Translating gives CASSEGSRDSGAKNIQYF.

The chain joins TRBV27 to TRBJ2-7, with 8 bases aligning to TRBD2. Germline CDR1 is MNHEY and CDR2 is SMNVEV (reference sequence). This CDR3 comprises 15 residues. V gave up 0 bases and J gave up 2 bases; unmatched junction bases: 3. The CDR3 spells CASSLSREATYEQYF. The CDR3 coding sequence is TGTGCCAGCAGTTTATCGCGGGAGGCAACCTACGAGCAGTACTTC.

Of note for this clone: Different DNA sequences within this sample yield the same CDR3. The chain employs TRBV6-5 and TRBJ2-1; TRBD2 might be the D (6 bases). Germline V gene data show CDR1 as MNHEY and CDR2 as SVGAGI. V was shortened by 8 bases and J by 3 bases, with 8 bases between the two germline ends. The CDR3 loop spans 12 amino acids. For the CDR3, the DNA is TGTGCCAGCGGGGGACTCTACAATGAGCAGTTCTTC. Residues: CASGGLYNEQFF.

V is TRBV27 and J is TRBJ2-7, with TRBD1 matching 7 bases. The ends lost 5 bases at V and 1 base at J; junction bases unmatched: 8. The CDR3 loop spans 15 amino acids. Germline lookup yields CDR1 MNHEY and CDR2 SMNVEV (reference sequence). CDR3 nucleotide sequence: TGTGCCAGCAGTATCCGGACAGGATCTTCCTACGAGCAGTACTTC. It specifies CASSIRTGSSYEQYF.

The chain has TRBV20-1 and TRBJ2-7; D unclear. The CDR3 loop spans 11 amino acids. Trimming cost V 7 bases and J 3 bases, with 10 bases left between them. Per the germline V gene, CDR1 is DFQATT and CDR2 is SNEGSKA (reference sequence). For the CDR3, the DNA is TGCAGTGGGGGTATCCTCTACGAGCAGTACTTC. It codes for CSGGILYEQYF.

This clone was recorded a few times. The sample holds other DNA sequences that translate to the same CDR3. The V and J genes are TRBV7-9 and TRBJ2-5; possible D gene TRBD2, 5 bases. The CDR3 extends over 14 amino acids. The germline V and J ends were trimmed by 1 base and 4 bases, with 10 bases remaining between them. CDR1 SEHNR and CDR2 FQNEAQ come from the germline V gene (reference sequence). CDR3 in DNA: TGTGCCAGCAGCTTAGGTGCGGGCCCAGAGACCCAGTACTTC. It translates to CASSLGAGPETQYF.

This clone was recorded a few times. This chain joins TRBV13 and TRBJ2-7; 7 nucleotides line up with TRBD1. Unmatched junction bases numbered 12, after V lost 3 bases and J lost 4 bases. This CDR3 is built from 16 residues. Germline CDR1 is PRHDT and CDR2 is FYEKMQ (reference sequence). The CDR3: CASSFEGQGQRYEQYF. The CDR3 bases are TGTGCCAGCAGCTTCGAAGGCCAGGGACAGAGGTACGAGCAGTACTTC.

This clone showed up just a few times. The CDR3 reads CASSEGGGSYNEQFF. The CDR3 region has the DNA TGTGCCAGCAGTGAAGGCGGGGGCTCCTACAATGAGCAGTTCTTC. The chain links TRBV6-1 to TRBJ2-1; 7 bases are shared with TRBD2. This CDR3 has 15 residues. Germline CDR1 reads MNHNS; CDR2 reads SASEGT. V trimming: 1 base; J trimming: 0 bases; junction bases outside the gene matches: 0.

The chain recombines TRBV18 with TRBJ1-1; D remains ambiguous. The CDR3 has 16 residues. Trimming removed 4 bases at V and 2 bases at J, with 17 bases between. The germline gives CDR1 KGHSH, CDR2 LQKENI. CDR3 bases: TGTGCCAGCTCACGATCCTTGACGAAGGCTAACACTGAAGCTTTCTTT. Its protein product is CASSRSLTKANTEAFF.

The V gene is TRBV11-2, the J gene TRBJ1-1, with 7 bases lining up with TRBD1. V gave up 4 bases and J gave up 0 bases; unmatched junction bases: 5. The CDR3 spans 15 residues. In germline, CDR1 is SGHAT, CDR2 FQNNGV. The CDR3 nucleotides read TGTGCCAGCAGCTCAGGACAGGCCCTGAACACTGAAGCTTTCTTT. Protein product: CASSSGQALNTEAFF.

This clone showed up just a few times. This chain links TRBV9 with TRBJ1-1, with 7 bases lining up with TRBD1. V trimming: 2 bases; J trimming: 5 bases; junction bases outside the gene matches: 6. The CDR3 sequence is 14 residues long. CDR1 is SGDLS and CDR2 is YYNGEE in the germline V gene. The CDR3 nucleotides are TGTGCCAGCAGCGTTTTTCCACAGGGGACTGAAGCTTTCTTT. Encoded protein: CASSVFPQGTEAFF.

The chain joins TRBV18 to TRBJ1-2, with TRBD1 matching 7 bases. In germline, CDR1 is KGHSH, CDR2 LQKENI. The CDR3 is made up of 16 amino acids. The V and J ends lost 5 bases and 6 bases, in that order; junction bases with no gene match: 15. CDR3 sequence reads: CASSLLIGDREHGYTF. Here the CDR3 DNA reads TGTGCCAGCTCATTGTTGATTGGAGACAGGGAACATGGCTACACCTTC. The full variable domain, rest sourced from reference TRBV18 and TRBJ1-2, is NAGVMQNPRHLVRRRGQEARLRCSPMKGHSHVYWYRQLPEEGLKFMVYLQKENIIDESGMPKERFSAEFPKEGPSILRIQQVVRGDSAAYFCASSLLIGDREHGYTFGSGTRLTVV.

This sequence joins TRBV5-6 and TRBJ2-7; 7 positions match TRBD2. The germline CDR1 and CDR2 sequences are SGHDT and YYEEEE. CDR3 length: 15 amino acids. Trimming removed 3 bases from V and 4 bases from J; junction bases left unmatched: 10. CDR3 DNA: TGTGCCAGCAGCTGTCGTTCGGGAGGTCATTACGAGCAGTACTTC. This codes for CASSCRSGGHYEQYF.

J is TRBJ2-1 and V is TRBV19; a weak D match, TRBD2 (5 bases). CDR1 is LNHDA and CDR2 is SQIVND in the germline V gene (reference sequence). The CDR3 contains 14 residues. Trimming shortened V by 3 bases and J by 8 bases, and 14 bases separated the two germline ends. The CDR3: CASSIWSGKYEQFF. In DNA, the CDR3 is TGTGCCAGTAGTATTTGGTCGGGGAAATATGAGCAGTTCTTC.

CDR3 in amino acids: CASSQTGQVGTQYF. The CDR3 DNA reads TGTGCCAGTAGTCAAACGGGACAGGTTGGGACCCAGTACTTC. The chain uses TRBV19 and TRBJ2-5; 8 nucleotides agree with TRBD1. The V gene end was trimmed by 5 bases and the J gene end by 7 bases; junction bases not matched to a gene: 9. This CDR3 has 14 residues. Germline V CDR1 and CDR2: LNHDA, SQIVND (reference sequence).

This chain connects TRBV29-1 to TRBJ2-7; D is ambiguous. CDR3 length: 13 residues. Germline CDR1 reads SQVTM; CDR2 reads ANQGSEA. V was cut by 4 bases and J by 0 bases, with 10 bases left in between. CDR3 DNA: TGCAGCGTTGTAGGCGGCGACTCCTACGAGCAGTACTTC. It encodes CSVVGGDSYEQYF.

Many counts were recorded for this clone. Within the sample, other DNA sequences also encode this same CDR3. The V and J genes are TRBV6-4 and TRBJ2-2; D unresolved. The germline gives CDR1 MRHNA, CDR2 SNTAGT. The CDR3 length is 13 residues. V lost 3 bases and J lost 2, with 4 bases in between. This chain's CDR3 is CASSESNTGELFF. The DNA for the CDR3 is TGTGCCAGCAGTGAATCCAACACCGGGGAGCTGTTTTTT.

The CDR3 is CASSLASANSPLHF. DNA of the CDR3: TGTGCCAGCAGCTTGGCGTCAGCTAATTCACCCCTCCACTTT. This chain connects TRBV5-6 to TRBJ1-6, with D unclear. Germline V gives CDR1 SGHDT, CDR2 YYEEEE. Trimming took 0 bases from V and 6 from J, leaving 7 bases between them. This CDR3 contains 14 residues.

The chain employs TRBV5-1 and TRBJ1-2, with D maybe TRBD1 (5 bases). V dropped 6 bases and J dropped 8 bases, with 14 bases sitting between them. The CDR3 is made up of 12 amino acids. CDR1 is SGHRS, CDR2 YFSETQ, per germline. The CDR3 loop reads CASKRPGRGYTF. The CDR3 DNA reads as TGCGCCAGCAAGAGGCCAGGGAGAGGCTACACCTTC.